A selection of T cell receptor beta chains follows, all from one sample in a study of shared clonotypes between healthy human individuals. Profiling relied on immunoSEQ multiplex PCR, and the TCRdb table lists in-frame clones only, not all of them. Altogether hundreds of thousands of clones are present, about 92% being singletons, with the ten largest covering about 24%. The sample consisted of naive CD8+ T cells sorted from blood. The origin of the receptors is a man aged 30 to 39 in good health. CDR3s include the opening cysteine and the closing phenylalanine or tryptophan. A D gene is named only where the DNA matches it firmly. Not all rows give a size; the values are once, few, many and, for expanded clones, a class.

d_call clone_size j_call v_call cdr3_aa cdr3_nt
TRBD1 NA TRBJ2-7 TRBV5-1 CASSRMGQGAIVGEGSSYEQYF TGCGCCAGCAGCCGCATGGGACAGGGGGCAATCGTGGGAGAGGGGAGCTCCTACGAGCAGTACTTC
NA NA TRBJ1-1 TRBV4-1 CASSQGWGGTEAFF TGCGCCAGCAGCCAAGGGTGGGGTGGTACTGAAGCTTTCTTT
TRBD2 NA TRBJ2-7 TRBV6-5 CASSYVAGEPSYEQYF TGTGCCAGCAGTTACGTAGCGGGTGAACCCTCCTACGAGCAGTACTTC
NA once TRBJ2-1 TRBV25-1 CASSESHGEQFF TGTGCCAGCAGTGAATCCCACGGGGAGCAGTTCTTC
TRBD1 NA TRBJ2-7 TRBV7-6 CASSSRRTGGGYEQYF TGTGCCAGCAGCTCGAGAAGGACAGGGGGCGGCTACGAGCAGTACTTC
NA NA TRBJ1-1 TRBV7-9 CASSSGDEAFF TGTGCCAGCAGCTCCGGGGATGAAGCTTTCTTT
TRBD2 NA TRBJ2-1 TRBV27 CASSSGLAGASYNEQFF TGTGCCAGCAGTTCGGGCCTAGCGGGAGCATCCTACAATGAGCAGTTCTTC
TRBD2 NA TRBJ2-3 TRBV30 CAWTGGVSADTQYF TGTGCCTGGACGGGGGGAGTTAGCGCAGATACGCAGTATTTT
NA NA TRBJ1-5 TRBV28 CASRILINGGIQPQHF TGTGCCAGCAGAATTTTGATTAATGGGGGGATTCAGCCCCAGCATTTT
NA once TRBJ2-5 TRBV28 CASSLGPPSGQGPQETQYF TGTGCCAGCAGTTTAGGTCCCCCTTCGGGACAAGGGCCGCAAGAGACCCAGTACTTC
NA NA TRBJ1-2 TRBV7-9 CASSLEAGPRYGYTF TGTGCCAGCAGCTTAGAGGCAGGGCCTAGGTATGGCTACACCTTC
TRBD2 NA TRBJ2-5 TRBV28 CASSHGLGLGQETQYF TGTGCCAGCAGCCATGGACTAGGTTTGGGTCAAGAGACCCAGTACTTC
NA NA TRBJ2-7 TRBV4-3 CASSQEVATYEQYF TGCGCCAGCAGCCAAGAGGTAGCTACCTACGAGCAGTACTTC
TRBD2 NA TRBJ2-1 TRBV28 CASSPPRGGRIEQFF TGTGCCAGCAGTCCGCCCCGGGGCGGGAGAATTGAGCAGTTCTTC
TRBD2 NA TRBJ2-7 TRBV9 CASSVEWEGGNEQYF TGTGCCAGCAGCGTAGAGTGGGAGGGAGGAAACGAGCAGTACTTC
NA NA TRBJ1-5 TRBV5-5 CASSAALSGSNQPQHF TGTGCCAGCAGCGCGGCCTTATCGGGTAGCAATCAGCCCCAGCATTTT
TRBD2 NA TRBJ2-3 TRBV4-2 CASSQDMTSRGDTQYF TGTGCCAGCAGCCAAGATATGACTAGCCGGGGAGATACGCAGTATTTT
NA once TRBJ2-7 TRBV27 CARLGTNLYEQYF TGTGCCCGCTTGGGGACGAATCTCTACGAGCAGTACTTC
NA NA TRBJ2-1 TRBV27 CASSLIWAFPYNEQFF TGTGCCAGCAGTTTGATATGGGCGTTCCCCTACAATGAGCAGTTCTTC
NA NA TRBJ2-7 TRBV5-4 CASSLGGYEQYF TGTGCCAGCAGCTTGGGGGGCTACGAGCAGTACTTC
NA NA TRBJ2-5 TRBV7-9 CASSPSGGLGETQYF TGTGCCAGCAGCCCTAGTGGGGGGCTAGGAGAGACCCAGTACTTC
TRBD2 NA TRBJ2-7 TRBV11-2 CASSPRTSGPEQYF TGTGCCAGCAGCCCCAGGACTAGCGGGCCTGAGCAGTACTTC
TRBD2 NA TRBJ2-2 TRBV6-6 CASSYGGRGRGELFF TGTGCCAGCAGTTACGGGGGGAGGGGCCGCGGGGAGCTGTTTTTT
TRBD2 NA TRBJ2-1 TRBV18 CASSGTLAGALYEQFF TGTGCCAGCTCAGGGACTCTAGCGGGAGCCCTATATGAGCAGTTCTTC
NA NA TRBJ1-5 TRBV28 CASSLNRARDQPQHF TGTGCCAGCAGTTTGAATCGGGCGAGGGATCAGCCCCAGCATTTT
NA NA TRBJ2-5 TRBV5-1 CASSLEGSQETQYF TGCGCCAGCAGCTTGGAGGGTTCTCAAGAGACCCAGTACTTC
TRBD1 NA TRBJ1-3 TRBV7-9 CASSPLWAEGATGNTIYF TGTGCCAGCAGCCCCCTCTGGGCAGAGGGGGCGACTGGAAACACCATATATTTT
TRBD1 NA TRBJ1-1 TRBV6-5 CASSYTGTGTEAFF TGTGCCAGCAGTTACACCGGGACAGGGACTGAAGCTTTCTTT
NA NA TRBJ1-4 TRBV7-3 CASSLGAPGEKLFF TGTGCCAGCAGCTTAGGGGCTCCTGGGGAAAAACTGTTTTTT
TRBD1 once TRBJ2-7 TRBV4-1 CASSPGQGAYEQYF TGCGCCAGCAGCCCTGGACAGGGGGCCTACGAGCAGTACTTC
NA NA TRBJ2-1 TRBV5-1 CASRPTRVGSQYNEQFF TGCGCCAGCAGACCGACGAGAGTCGGGAGTCAATACAATGAGCAGTTCTTC
TRBD1 NA TRBJ2-1 TRBV5-5 CASSPKDRRDEQFF TGTGCCAGCAGCCCGAAGGACAGGCGCGATGAGCAGTTCTTC
TRBD1 NA TRBJ2-1 TRBV28 CASRSGQGHNEQFF TGTGCCAGCAGATCGGGACAGGGTCACAATGAGCAGTTCTTC
TRBD2 NA TRBJ2-1 TRBV7-2 CASSSGTKQFF TGTGCCAGCAGCTCCGGGACTAAGCAGTTCTTC
NA NA TRBJ1-5 TRBV30 CAWSVLNQPQHF TGTGCCTGGAGTGTGTTGAATCAGCCCCAGCATTTT
NA NA TRBJ2-7 TRBV15 CATSLADLSSYEQYF TGTGCCACCAGCCTCGCAGATCTTAGCTCCTACGAGCAGTACTTC